This T cell receptor beta chain was found in a study of vaccination and CD4 T cells after COVID-19. In the study overall: Each control was exposed to a CEFX pool, an HIV-1 Nef pool, or no peptide at all. Points from the study as a whole: A nonsignificant rise from roughly 22 to 38 was seen in the median number of SARS-CoV-2-reactive clonotypes.

Treatment noted: approximately nine-day PBMC culture with coronavirus spike peptide pools or control peptides (ViraFEST assay). Investigators obtained the unexposed donor's CD4+ T cells before the COVID-19 pandemic (2011-2018). TCR sequencing followed the expansion of antigen-specific T cells with peptide pools in ViraFEST. This clonotype was found once. Its cognate antigen is unknown. Germline assignment: CDR1 DFQATT and CDR2 SNEGSKA (reference sequence). The CDR3 consists of 14 residues. Trimming removed 2 bases at V and 2 bases at J, with 13 bases between. An Oncomine TCR Beta short-read assay was used to sequence the DNA from cultured CD4+ T cells. TCRdb re-analysed the PCR reads in MiXCR, keeping a single row per CDR3 protein. The sample yields 3,500 to 5,000 distinct CDR3 sequences, about 60% seen once.

This receptor was identified in a human donor in good health. The rearrangement uses TRBV20-1 and TRBJ2-7; D may be TRBD1 or TRBD2 (6 bases each). The material sequenced was CD4+ T cells from blood, cultured in vitro. As DNA, the CDR3 is TGCAGTGCTAGAAGTCGGGGGCCTGCCTACGAGCAGTACTTC. Protein product: CSARSRGPAYEQYF.